Listed below are T cell receptor beta chains from one sample, sequenced in a study of blood T cell repertoires in COVID-19. Produced via immunoSEQ multiplex PCR; TCRdb's table is partial and in-frame only. The data show approximately 200,000 clones, around 90% seen once. The sequenced sample consisted of PBMCs or T cells enriched from blood (not recorded which). The receptors originated from a man aged 25-45 years who had recovered from COVID-19. Each CDR3 is given with its conserved first and last residue. Fields, in order: clone size, V gene, J gene, D gene, CDR3 DNA, CDR3 protein. D genes are given only for firm matches. A row's size may be missing; if present it is once, few, many or a size class.

abundance: -
v_gene: TRBV9
j_gene: TRBJ2-7
d_gene: TRBD2
CDR3nt: TGTGCCAGCAGCGTAGCGGGGGGGCCGAACGAGCAGTACTTC
CDR3aa: CASSVAGGPNEQYF

abundance: once
v_gene: TRBV5-6
j_gene: TRBJ2-1
d_gene: TRBD1
CDR3nt: TGTGCCAGCAGCCACGGGACAGGGCAGGCTGAGCAGTTCTTC
CDR3aa: CASSHGTGQAEQFF

abundance: -
v_gene: TRBV28
j_gene: TRBJ1-2
d_gene: -
CDR3nt: TGTGCCACCCCAAGGGGTGAAGGGTGGGGCTACACCTTC
CDR3aa: CATPRGEGWGYTF

abundance: -
v_gene: TRBV2
j_gene: TRBJ2-1
d_gene: TRBD2
CDR3nt: TGTGCCAGCAGTGAACGGGGGACTAGCGGATACAATGAGCAGTTCTTC
CDR3aa: CASSERGTSGYNEQFF

abundance: -
v_gene: TRBV6-5
j_gene: TRBJ1-2
d_gene: -
CDR3nt: TGTGCCAGCAGTCGGGACTTTAACTATGGCTACACCTTC
CDR3aa: CASSRDFNYGYTF

abundance: -
v_gene: TRBV7-2
j_gene: TRBJ2-5
d_gene: TRBD2
CDR3nt: TGTGCCAGCAGCTTAGGGTTGAGGACTAGCGGTCAAGAGACCCAGTACTTC
CDR3aa: CASSLGLRTSGQETQYF

abundance: -
v_gene: TRBV10-3
j_gene: TRBJ2-3
d_gene: TRBD1
CDR3nt: TGTGCCATCAGACCGGGACAGGGGTTTTTGGATACGCAGTATTTT
CDR3aa: CAIRPGQGFLDTQYF

abundance: once
v_gene: TRBV30
j_gene: TRBJ2-7
d_gene: TRBD1
CDR3nt: TGTGCCTGGAGTGTAGGGACAGGGGTCTCCTACGAGCAGTACTTC
CDR3aa: CAWSVGTGVSYEQYF

abundance: -
v_gene: TRBV28
j_gene: TRBJ1-2
d_gene: -
CDR3nt: TGTGCCAGCAGTTCAGGGGCTCCCGGCTATGGCTACACCTTC
CDR3aa: CASSSGAPGYGYTF

abundance: -
v_gene: TRBV10-1
j_gene: TRBJ2-7
d_gene: TRBD1
CDR3nt: TGCGCCAGCAGTGAGCCCCAGGGACAGGGCGGAGCCGAGCAGTACTTC
CDR3aa: CASSEPQGQGGAEQYF

abundance: -
v_gene: TRBV10-2
j_gene: TRBJ1-4
d_gene: -
CDR3nt: TGCGCCAGCAGTAGAGACAGGTTTGAAAAACTGTTTTTT
CDR3aa: CASSRDRFEKLFF

abundance: -
v_gene: TRBV11-2
j_gene: TRBJ2-1
d_gene: TRBD2
CDR3nt: TGTGCCAGCAGCTCAGAAGGGGGACTAGCGAACAATGAGCAGTTCTTC
CDR3aa: CASSSEGGLANNEQFF

abundance: -
v_gene: TRBV10-3
j_gene: TRBJ2-3
d_gene: TRBD2
CDR3nt: TGTGCCATCAGTGCAGTGACTAGCGGGACAGATACGCAGTATTTT
CDR3aa: CAISAVTSGTDTQYF

abundance: once
v_gene: TRBV9
j_gene: TRBJ1-2
d_gene: TRBD1
CDR3nt: TGTGCCAGCAGCGACAGGGGTTACGGCTACACCTTC
CDR3aa: CASSDRGYGYTF

abundance: -
v_gene: TRBV19
j_gene: TRBJ1-1
d_gene: TRBD1
CDR3nt: TGTGCCAGTAGTACCCTCCGACGGGACAGGGAGAACACTGAAGCTTTCTTT
CDR3aa: CASSTLRRDRENTEAFF

abundance: -
v_gene: TRBV24-1
j_gene: TRBJ1-2
d_gene: -
CDR3nt: TGTGCCACCAGCACAGGGAACTATGGCTACACCTTC
CDR3aa: CATSTGNYGYTF

abundance: -
v_gene: TRBV4-3
j_gene: TRBJ1-1
d_gene: -
CDR3nt: TGCGCCAGCAGCCAAGATTCGGCTGAAGCTTTCTTT
CDR3aa: CASSQDSAEAFF

abundance: -
v_gene: TRBV5-6
j_gene: TRBJ1-1
d_gene: -
CDR3nt: TGTGCCAGCAGCTTGAGGAGGTTGACTGAAGCTTTCTTT
CDR3aa: CASSLRRLTEAFF

abundance: -
v_gene: TRBV2
j_gene: TRBJ2-7
d_gene: TRBD2
CDR3nt: TGTGCCAGCAGTGGGCTAGCGGGAGTCGGGGAGCAGTACTTC
CDR3aa: CASSGLAGVGEQYF

abundance: -
v_gene: TRBV18
j_gene: TRBJ2-1
d_gene: TRBD1
CDR3nt: TGTGCCAGCTCACCAGGGACAGGGCGCCCTGAGCAGTTCTTC
CDR3aa: CASSPGTGRPEQFF

abundance: -
v_gene: TRBV4-3
j_gene: TRBJ1-1
d_gene: TRBD1
CDR3nt: TGCGCCAGCAGCCAAGCGTCCGGGACAGCGGCTCCTGAAGCTTTCTTT
CDR3aa: CASSQASGTAAPEAFF

abundance: -
v_gene: TRBV19
j_gene: TRBJ1-5
d_gene: TRBD1
CDR3nt: TGTGCCAGTAGTAGGGACAGGGGGTACAATCAGCCCCAGCATTTT
CDR3aa: CASSRDRGYNQPQHF

abundance: -
v_gene: TRBV7-2
j_gene: TRBJ2-1
d_gene: TRBD2
CDR3nt: TGTGCCAGCAGCTCCCCGACTAGCGGGGGGCCCAGGTACAATGAGCAGTTCTTC
CDR3aa: CASSSPTSGGPRYNEQFF

abundance: -
v_gene: TRBV27
j_gene: TRBJ2-3
d_gene: TRBD2
CDR3nt: TGTGCCAGCAGTTTCCAACTAGCGGGACCAGATACGCAGTATTTT
CDR3aa: CASSFQLAGPDTQYF

abundance: -
v_gene: TRBV7-2
j_gene: TRBJ2-1
d_gene: TRBD1
CDR3nt: TGTGCCAGCAGCCTCCGGGACAGCACCTACAATGAGCAGTTCTTC
CDR3aa: CASSLRDSTYNEQFF

abundance: -
v_gene: TRBV29-1
j_gene: TRBJ2-2
d_gene: -
CDR3nt: TGCAGCGTTGCGGGGGCCGGGGAGCTGTTTTTT
CDR3aa: CSVAGAGELFF

abundance: -
v_gene: TRBV30
j_gene: TRBJ1-2
d_gene: -
CDR3nt: TGTGCCTGGAGTGTACAGGCTACCGACTATGGCTACACCTTC
CDR3aa: CAWSVQATDYGYTF

abundance: -
v_gene: TRBV6-5
j_gene: TRBJ1-1
d_gene: -
CDR3nt: TGTGCCAGCAGTTACTCGAGGATCCTGAGGACTGAAGCTTTCTTT
CDR3aa: CASSYSRILRTEAFF

abundance: -
v_gene: TRBV28
j_gene: TRBJ2-4
d_gene: TRBD2
CDR3nt: TGTGCCAGCAGTTCCATCAGGACTAGCGGGAATCACATTCAGTACTTC
CDR3aa: CASSSIRTSGNHIQYF

abundance: few
v_gene: TRBV9
j_gene: TRBJ1-3
d_gene: -
CDR3nt: TGTGCCAGCAGCCCCCCGACAGACGGCTCTGGAAACACCATATATTTT
CDR3aa: CASSPPTDGSGNTIYF

abundance: once
v_gene: TRBV3-1/TRBV3-2
j_gene: TRBJ2-7
d_gene: -
CDR3nt: TGTGCCAGCAGCCACGGGGGTTCCTACGAGCAGTACTTC
CDR3aa: CASSHGGSYEQYF

abundance: -
v_gene: TRBV5-4
j_gene: TRBJ2-1
d_gene: TRBD2
CDR3nt: TGTGCCAGCAGCGGGGGGGTGAGGAATGAGCAGTTCTTC
CDR3aa: CASSGGVRNEQFF

abundance: -
v_gene: TRBV30
j_gene: TRBJ2-1
d_gene: -
CDR3nt: TGTGCCTGGAGTGTACCTCGGGGTCCAGGGGACGATGAGCAGTTCTTC
CDR3aa: CAWSVPRGPGDDEQFF

abundance: -
v_gene: TRBV12-3/TRBV12-4
j_gene: TRBJ2-7
d_gene: -
CDR3nt: TGTGCCAGCAGTTTCGGAATGGGGAGAGAGCAGTACTTC
CDR3aa: CASSFGMGREQYF

abundance: -
v_gene: TRBV5-8
j_gene: TRBJ1-5
d_gene: TRBD1
CDR3nt: TGTGCCAGCAGGGGTGGGACAGCGATTTTAAATCAGCCCCAGCATTTT
CDR3aa: CASRGGTAILNQPQHF

abundance: -
v_gene: TRBV10-1
j_gene: TRBJ2-3
d_gene: -
CDR3nt: TGCGCCAGCAGTTCAGACAGGTCCACAGATACGCAGTATTTT
CDR3aa: CASSSDRSTDTQYF

abundance: -
v_gene: TRBV27
j_gene: TRBJ1-2
d_gene: -
CDR3nt: TGTGCCAGCAGTCCAGGGTCGCACTATGGCTACACCTTC
CDR3aa: CASSPGSHYGYTF

abundance: -
v_gene: TRBV21-1
j_gene: TRBJ2-5
d_gene: -
CDR3nt: TGTGCCAGCAGCGACCCAATCCGGGGGGGAGAGACCCAGTACTTC
CDR3aa: CASSDPIRGGETQYF

abundance: -
v_gene: TRBV11-2
j_gene: TRBJ1-3
d_gene: -
CDR3nt: TGTGCCAGCAGCTTAGTCGGGGAGTCAGTTGGAAACACCATATATTTT
CDR3aa: CASSLVGESVGNTIYF

abundance: -
v_gene: TRBV5-1
j_gene: TRBJ2-7
d_gene: TRBD2
CDR3nt: TGCGCCAGCAGGCTAGCGGGGAACTACGAGCAGTACTTC
CDR3aa: CASRLAGNYEQYF

abundance: -
v_gene: TRBV6-2/TRBV6-3
j_gene: TRBJ2-7
d_gene: TRBD1
CDR3nt: TGTGCCAGCAGATACTCGGACAGGGCCTACGAGCAGTACTTC
CDR3aa: CASRYSDRAYEQYF

abundance: -
v_gene: TRBV4-1
j_gene: TRBJ2-1
d_gene: TRBD2
CDR3nt: TGCGCCAGCAGCCCACTCGGGACTAGGGGATACAATGAGCAGTTCTTC
CDR3aa: CASSPLGTRGYNEQFF

abundance: -
v_gene: TRBV28
j_gene: TRBJ1-5
d_gene: -
CDR3nt: TGTGCCAGCAGACTGCAGGGATATAGCAATCAGCCCCAGCATTTT
CDR3aa: CASRLQGYSNQPQHF

abundance: -
v_gene: TRBV4-1
j_gene: TRBJ1-6
d_gene: TRBD1
CDR3nt: TGCGCCAGCAGCCCAAACAGGGGATCACCCCTCCACTTT
CDR3aa: CASSPNRGSPLHF

abundance: -
v_gene: TRBV5-1
j_gene: TRBJ1-1
d_gene: -
CDR3nt: TGCGCCAGCAGCGGAGAACTCAGGGGAAACACTGAAGCTTTCTTT
CDR3aa: CASSGELRGNTEAFF

abundance: -
v_gene: TRBV11-2
j_gene: TRBJ2-3
d_gene: -
CDR3nt: TGTGCCAGCAGCTTAGAGGGACTCTTTAGCACAGATACGCAGTATTTT
CDR3aa: CASSLEGLFSTDTQYF

abundance: -
v_gene: TRBV4-3
j_gene: TRBJ2-7
d_gene: -
CDR3nt: TGCGCCAGCAGCCAAATTGGCGGGTACGAGCAGTACTTC
CDR3aa: CASSQIGGYEQYF

abundance: once
v_gene: TRBV10-2
j_gene: TRBJ2-5
d_gene: TRBD1
CDR3nt: TGCGCCAGCAGTGAGCCTCAAACAGGGGCAGAGACCCAGTACTTC
CDR3aa: CASSEPQTGAETQYF

abundance: -
v_gene: TRBV5-3
j_gene: TRBJ2-1
d_gene: TRBD2
CDR3nt: TGTGCCAGAAGCCGGGGGACAGGTTCGGGACTAGCGGGAGGGCGGGACAATGAGCAGTTCTTC
CDR3aa: CARSRGTGSGLAGGRDNEQFF

abundance: -
v_gene: TRBV21-1
j_gene: TRBJ2-7
d_gene: -
CDR3nt: TGTGCCAGCAGCAAAGCGGGAGGTCACTCCTACGAGCAGTACTTC
CDR3aa: CASSKAGGHSYEQYF